The 5 T cell receptor beta chains reported below all come from one sample, sequenced in a study of tumor and adjacent non-tumor tissue in lung cancer. The template was RNA from unsorted bulk tissue. A modified ARM-PCR protocol with three rounds of nested PCR amplified TCRbeta. From the multiplex PCR reads, TCRdb called clonotypes with MiXCR, one entry per CDR3 protein. Seen here are fewer than 120,000 distinct CDR3 sequences, 75% to 90% observed once, and the top ten hold around 21%. Sequencing used lung tumor tissue. The receptors here all came from a man between 65 and 85 years old with non-small cell lung cancer.

In regard to this clonotype: A junction end diverges from the germline sequence, so it may reflect a read error. CDR3 in amino acids: CSVLGAAGWTFF. The CDR3 nucleotides are TGCAGCGTCCTAGGGGCTGCGGGTTGGACTTTCTTC. The chain uses TRBV29-1 and TRBJ1-1; D perhaps matches TRBD1 (5 bases). Per the germline V gene, CDR1 is SQVTM and CDR2 is ANQGSEA. The CDR3 totals 12 residues. Drawing the rest from reference TRBV29-1 and TRBJ1-1, the complete variable domain is SAVISQKPSRDICQRGTSLTIQCQVDSQVTMMFWYRQQPGQSLTLIATANQGSEATYESGFVIDKFPISRPNLTFSTLTVSNMSPEDSSIYLCSVLGAAGWTFFGQGTRLTVV.

As concerns this clonotype: Given a much more abundant clone one base away, this may be a read error. The V call is TRBV5-1, the J call TRBJ2-1; the match to TRBD2 covers 7 bases. The V gene's germline CDR1 is SGHRS and CDR2 YFSETQ. The CDR3 has 15 amino acids. This CDR3 reads CASSLLPGGYNEEFF. The DNA for the CDR3 is TGCGCCAGCAGCCTGTTACCGGGAGGATACAATGAGGAGTTCTTC.

This clonotype occurred many times. The rearrangement uses TRBV11-2 and TRBJ2-5; D uncertain. The CDR3 totals 13 residues. V was pared by 1 base and J by 5 bases, with 8 bases between. The germline V gene encodes CDR1 SGHAT and CDR2 FQNNGV. For the CDR3, the DNA is TGTGCCAGCAGCTTAGTTCTGGACGAGACCCAGTACTTC. Translation: CASSLVLDETQYF.

Many counts were recorded for this clonotype. The chain joins TRBV7-9 to TRBJ2-3, with D uncertain. Trimming took 0 bases from V and 2 from J, leaving 12 bases between them. CDR1 and CDR2 from the germline V gene are SEHNR and FQNEAQ (reference sequence). The CDR3 is made up of 16 amino acids. CDR3 residues: CASSLASASFTDTQYF. CDR3 nucleotide sequence: TGTGCCAGCAGCTTAGCTTCGGCTAGTTTCACAGATACGCAGTATTTT.

Concerning this clonotype: Because the CDR3's place on the DNA is in doubt, the DNA is left out and the CDR3 is given as listed by TCRdb. This chain connects TRBV29-1 to TRBJ1-2; the D call in the table, TRBD1, was not verified against the DNA. The CDR3 spans 14 amino acids, including both terminal residues. CDR1 and CDR2 from the germline V gene are SQVTM and ANQGSEA. This CDR3 is CSAGQGPPRYGCSF.